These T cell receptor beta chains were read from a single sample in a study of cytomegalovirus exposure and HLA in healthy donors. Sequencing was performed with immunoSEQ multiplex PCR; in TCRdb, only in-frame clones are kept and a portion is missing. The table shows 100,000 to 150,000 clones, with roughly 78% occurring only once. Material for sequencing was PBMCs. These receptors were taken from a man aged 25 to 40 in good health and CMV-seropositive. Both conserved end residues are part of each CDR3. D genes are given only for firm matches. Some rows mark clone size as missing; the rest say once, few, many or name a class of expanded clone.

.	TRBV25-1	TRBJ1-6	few	CASSAGFNSPLHF	TGTGCCAGCAGTGCGGGGTTTAATTCACCCCTCCACTTT
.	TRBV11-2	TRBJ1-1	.	CASSPMMAGREAFF	TGTGCCAGCAGCCCCATGATGGCGGGACGTGAGGCTTTCTTT
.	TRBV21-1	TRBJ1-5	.	CASSKECEGLEMRDQPQHF	TGTGCCAGCAGCAAAGAATGTGAGGGTTTGGAGATGCGGGATCAGCCCCAGCATTTT
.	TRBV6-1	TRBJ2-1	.	CASKSGSRYNEQFF	TGTGCCAGCAAGTCAGGGTCTCGGTACAATGAGCAGTTCTTC
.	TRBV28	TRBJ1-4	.	CASSFGAGTNEKLFF	TGTGCCAGCAGTTTTGGGGCAGGAACTAATGAAAAACTGTTTTTT
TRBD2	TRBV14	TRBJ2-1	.	CASSQAGTTYNEQFF	TGTGCCAGCAGCCAAGCCGGGACTACGTACAATGAGCAGTTCTTC
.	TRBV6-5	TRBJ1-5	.	CASSYRGNQPQHF	TGTGCCAGCAGTTACCGGGGCAATCAGCCCCAGCATTTT
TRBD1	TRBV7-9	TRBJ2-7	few	CASSTKRDRAYEQYF	TGTGCCAGCAGCACAAAAAGGGACAGAGCCTACGAGCAGTACTTC
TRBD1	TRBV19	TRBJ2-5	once	CASSRQGRGETQYF	TGTGCCAGTAGTAGACAGGGTCGAGGAGAGACCCAGTACTTC
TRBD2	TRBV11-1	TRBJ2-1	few	CASSLELVNGGGNEQFF	TGTGCCAGCAGCTTAGAATTGGTGAACGGGGGGGGAAATGAGCAGTTCTTC
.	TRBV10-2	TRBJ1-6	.	CASSDYGRINYNSPLHF	TGCGCCAGCAGTGACTACGGCAGGATCAATTATAATTCACCCCTCCACTTT
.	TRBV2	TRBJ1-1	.	CASRSDRTNTEAFF	TGTGCCAGCAGATCTGACAGGACGAACACTGAAGCTTTCTTT
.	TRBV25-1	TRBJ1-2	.	CASSELGGEINYGYTF	TGTGCCAGCAGTGAACTTGGGGGGGAGATTAACTATGGCTACACCTTC
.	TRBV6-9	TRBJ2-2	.	CASSLNRADGELFF	TGTGCCAGCAGTTTAAACAGGGCCGACGGGGAGCTGTTTTTT
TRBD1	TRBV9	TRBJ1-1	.	CASSAQGARDTEAFF	TGTGCCAGCAGCGCCCAGGGGGCGCGGGACACTGAAGCTTTCTTT
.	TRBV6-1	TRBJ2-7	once	CATSTRQDYEQYF	TGTGCCACATCCACTAGACAGGACTACGAGCAGTACTTC
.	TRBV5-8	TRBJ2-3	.	CASSGGDVMGDTQYF	TGTGCCAGCAGCGGGGGCGACGTGATGGGAGATACGCAGTATTTT
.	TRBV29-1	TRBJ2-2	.	CSVERGRVGTGELFF	TGCAGCGTTGAAAGGGGCAGGGTCGGCACCGGGGAGCTGTTTTTT
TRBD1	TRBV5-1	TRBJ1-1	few	CASSSRDRDMNTEAFF	TGCGCCAGCAGCTCGAGGGACAGGGACATGAACACTGAAGCTTTCTTT
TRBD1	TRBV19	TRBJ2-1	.	CASSTAGQGGNEQFF	TGTGCCAGTAGCACCGCCGGACAGGGGGGGAATGAGCAGTTCTTC
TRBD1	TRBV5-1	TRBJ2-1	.	CASSQGTGVFHEQFF	TGCGCCAGCAGCCAGGGGACAGGGGTTTTCCATGAGCAGTTCTTC
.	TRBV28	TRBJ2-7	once	CASSLITGSSYEQYF	TGTGCCAGCAGTTTAATAACAGGGAGCTCCTACGAGCAGTACTTC
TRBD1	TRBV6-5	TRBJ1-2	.	CASTVQGSYGYTF	TGTGCCAGCACCGTACAGGGGAGCTATGGCTACACCTTC
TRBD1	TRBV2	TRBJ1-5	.	CASSLQGAQQPQHF	TGTGCCAGCAGTTTACAGGGGGCACAGCAGCCCCAGCATTTT
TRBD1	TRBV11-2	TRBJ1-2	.	CASSLQGEYGYTF	TGTGCCAGCAGCTTACAGGGGGAATATGGCTACACCTTC
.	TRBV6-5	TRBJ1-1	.	CASSRTVPGSTEAFF	TGTGCCAGCAGCCGGACAGTTCCGGGAAGCACTGAAGCTTTCTTT
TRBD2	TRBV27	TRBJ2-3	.	CASSLLLAGGQDTQYF	TGTGCCAGCAGTCTACTACTAGCGGGGGGGCAAGATACGCAGTATTTT
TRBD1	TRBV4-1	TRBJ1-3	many	CASSLLTGGSGNTIYF	TGCGCCAGCAGCCTCCTGACAGGGGGCTCTGGAAACACCATATATTTT
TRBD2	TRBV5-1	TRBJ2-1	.	CASSSGTSGGADNEQFF	TGCGCCAGCAGCTCCGGGACTAGCGGGGGGGCGGACAATGAGCAGTTCTTC
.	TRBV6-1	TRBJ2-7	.	CASTSLQNYEQYF	TGTGCCAGCACCTCCTTGCAGAACTACGAGCAGTACTTC
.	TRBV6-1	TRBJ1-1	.	CASSEASGGGTEAFF	TGTGCCAGCAGTGAAGCGTCAGGCGGGGGCACTGAAGCTTTCTTT
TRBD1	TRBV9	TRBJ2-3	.	CASSPIGGAESTDTQYF	TGTGCCAGCAGCCCGATAGGGGGCGCAGAAAGCACAGATACGCAGTATTTT
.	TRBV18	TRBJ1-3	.	CASSPESSSGNTIYF	TGTGCCAGCTCACCGGAGTCTTCCTCTGGAAACACCATATATTTT
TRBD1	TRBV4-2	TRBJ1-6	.	CASSQTGLDSPLHF	TGTGCCAGCAGCCAGACAGGGCTAGATTCACCCCTCCACTTT
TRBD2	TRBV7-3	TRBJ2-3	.	CASSLTPTGTSGGVTTDTQYF	TGTGCCAGCAGCTTAACGCCGACGGGGACTAGCGGGGGGGTCACCACAGATACGCAGTATTTT
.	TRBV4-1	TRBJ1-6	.	CASSHALNSPLHF	TGCGCCAGCAGCCACGCGTTAAATTCACCCCTCCACTTT